This T cell receptor beta chain was sequenced during a study of post-analysis software for immune sequencing data. Unique molecular identifiers were carried by the TCR beta cDNA libraries. TCRdb independently ran MiXCR on the PCR reads; one entry per CDR3 protein. This sample has 740,000 or so distinct CDR3 sequences; 53% occur once, and the top ten carry around 4.5%. This CDR3 region has 12 residues. The V and J ends lost 8 bases and 8 bases respectively, with 12 bases between them. The germline V gene has CDR1 MNHEY and CDR2 SVGAGI. General study results and limits: Among five TRBV segments more frequent in patients than controls were TRBV5-6, TRBV5-1 and TRBV20-1.

In this sample, this clonotype turned up a few times. Its antigen is unidentified. The sequenced sample was blood. This receptor was obtained from a girl aged 5 to 17 with multiple sclerosis. The rearrangement links TRBV6-5 to TRBJ2-2; D might be TRBD1 or TRBD2, each matching 5 bases. The CDR3 sequence: CASGSWGGELFF. The CDR3 nucleotides are TGTGCCAGCGGCTCGTGGGGGGGGGAGCTGTTTTTT.